Described below is a single T cell receptor beta chain sequence and its context. Its antigen is still unknown. No base quality values were provided; no much bigger clone lies one nucleotide off. At diagnosis, peripheral blood, uninvolved tumor-adjacent lung and tumor were collected and stored as a combination of fresh-frozen and FFPE material. Blood samples were analyzed as peripheral blood mononuclear cells for TCR repertoire profiling. The germline V gene (reference sequence) sets CDR1 to MNHEY and CDR2 to SMNVEV. V drops 3 bases and J drops 5 bases, leaving 12 bases in between. Taken from cysteine to phenylalanine, the CDR3 has 14 residues. CDR3 DNA is the only sequence kept; it has 42 bases, read in frame from the first base. This sample is part of a study of T cells in localized non-small cell lung cancer (dated by TCRdb to the early 2020s). Turning to the overall study: Comparing tumors with uninvolved tumor-adjacent lungs, the study looked at the T cell repertoires of hundreds of patients with early-stage NSCLC. The cohort consisted of roughly 240 treatment-naive NSCLC patients whose localized lung tumors had been resected. NSCLC patients had a mean age of approximately 70 years, and more than 120 were male and around 99 female.

What the research found in general, with its limitations: Higher blood T cell density associated with longer overall survival, while higher adjacent-lung clonality associated with shorter survival. Multi-region tumor sequencing was not performed, so intratumor heterogeneity could not be excluded. The highest T cell clonality was observed in uninvolved tumor-adjacent lung, where clonality exceeded that of tumor, suggesting that antigenic responses were more focused in uninvolved tumor-adjacent lung. A median of around 57 of the top 100 tumor clones turned up in the paired uninvolved adjacent lung, and under 30 of those clones also ranked among the top 100 of that same adjacent lung. Because of the exploratory design, TCR variables were selected using unadjusted p-values without false-discovery rate correction.

TCR beta CDR3 regions were sequenced from DNA using the immunoSEQ Assay. As for the authors' bioinformatics: T cell density was computed as TCR beta template counts normalized to usable DNA estimated by amplifying housekeeping genes. The preseqR package was used to estimate richness by extrapolating to 400,000 templates for PBMC samples and to 120,000 templates for tissue samples. Clonality was taken to be one minus Pielou's evenness. Tissue-enriched TCRs were identified by differential abundance testing using productive amino-acid clonotypes, minimum total count 5 and alpha 0.1. The Jaccard Index and the Morisita Overlap Index were used to quantify repertoire overlap between compartments. GLIPH grouped TCR beta CDR3s together with public tetramer-defined viral CDR3s, and a viral motif had to include at least three viral sequences and show V-gene enrichment. TCRdb obtained this table from immuneACCESS and retained in-frame rearrangements with V and J assigned. These tables miss some clones; where compared with another copy, unresolved V genes account for less than half of the shortfall, and the remainder is unexplained. The V and J calls and the clone size are those of that table, but D and trimming were determined from the DNA. The sample data list tens of thousands of clones, and around nine tenths of these were observed just once. The ten largest clonotypes hold about 7% of the sample.

This sequence originates from a woman aged 40-69 years with stage I lung adenocarcinoma. The receptor chain draws on TRBV27 and TRBJ2-3; no confident D gene assignment can be made. The specimen was peripheral blood, collected before any cancer treatment. The CDR3 protein is CASSLAPTEDTQYF. The DNA is as follows: TGTGCCAGCAGTTTGGCACCGACTGAAGATACGCAGTATTTT.